This T cell receptor (beta chain) was obtained from a study of shared clonotypes between healthy human individuals. CDR1 and CDR2 from the germline V gene are SGHAT and FQNNGV. This CDR3 is 14 amino acids long. With 3 bases clipped from V and 3 bases from J, the junction kept 5 bases outside the gene matches. Splitting of each subset's genomic DNA was done evenly across several immunoSEQ plates. DNA input for the unsorted PBMC replicate PCRs was roughly 300 ng, 31,000 or so T cell genomes. Sequencing was performed on unsorted PBMC DNA using ten immunoSEQ deep assay plates. TCRdb keeps only in-frame clones here, not all; method: immunoSEQ multiplex PCR. The data contain 450,000 or so clones, approximately 77% of them singletons. Extraction of genomic DNA in unsorted samples used roughly 94 million PBMCs.

Sequencing input: PBMCs. The V and J genes are TRBV11-2 and TRBJ2-7, with 7 bases aligning to TRBD1. This receptor was obtained from a woman in her 40s in good health. Some clones in this sample may be carry-over from other donors' samples. The CDR3 protein is CASSLGQLNYEQYF. The CDR3 nucleotides are TGTGCCAGCAGCTTGGGACAGCTAAACTACGAGCAGTACTTC.